This is a list of T cell receptor beta chains from one sample in a study of blood T cell repertoires in COVID-19. Method: immunoSEQ multiplex PCR; TCRdb's copy keeps in-frame clones and lacks some. The sample includes over 85,000 clones, around nine tenths seen only once; the top ten take approximately 15%. The specimen was peripheral blood. These receptors were taken from a human donor in a cohort sampled during active COVID-19. CDR3s include the opening cysteine and the closing phenylalanine or tryptophan. Each record gives: J gene, D gene, clone size, V gene, CDR3 protein, CDR3 DNA. D genes are given only for firm matches. Expanded clones are given a class, and other clones once, few, many or no size at all.

J: TRBJ2-7
D: -
size: -
V: TRBV14
CDR3: CASSQDRTRKYF
DNA: TGTGCCAGCAGCCAAGATCGGACACGGAAGTACTTC

J: TRBJ1-2
D: TRBD1
size: -
V: TRBV7-8
CDR3: CASSLAGRGHGYTF
DNA: TGTGCCAGCAGCTTAGCTGGCAGGGGGCATGGCTACACCTTC

J: TRBJ2-2
D: -
size: once
V: TRBV5-1
CDR3: CASSPQGIGELFF
DNA: TGCGCCAGCAGCCCGCAGGGGATCGGGGAGCTGTTTTTT

J: TRBJ2-6
D: -
size: -
V: TRBV2
CDR3: CASTPTEASGANVLTF
DNA: TGTGCCAGCACGCCGACAGAAGCCTCTGGGGCCAACGTCCTGACTTTC

J: TRBJ1-2
D: -
size: once
V: TRBV19
CDR3: CASSRVYGYTF
DNA: TGTGCCAGTAGTAGAGTCTATGGCTACACCTTC

J: TRBJ2-3
D: TRBD2
size: -
V: TRBV9
CDR3: CASSVEGGSLWDTQYF
DNA: TGTGCCAGCAGCGTAGAGGGCGGGAGCCTTTGGGATACGCAGTATTTT

J: TRBJ1-4
D: -
size: -
V: TRBV3-1/TRBV3-2
CDR3: CASSQDLGAGGEKLFF
DNA: TGTGCCAGCAGTCAAGATCTCGGAGCGGGCGGGGAAAAACTGTTTTTT

J: TRBJ1-2
D: -
size: -
V: TRBV6-2/TRBV6-3
CDR3: CASSPTRGAGGYTF
DNA: TGTGCCAGCAGCCCCACTCGGGGGGCGGGAGGCTACACCTTC

J: TRBJ2-1
D: -
size: -
V: TRBV14
CDR3: CASSQPDISSYNEQFF
DNA: TGTGCCAGCAGCCAGCCGGACATTAGCTCCTACAATGAGCAGTTCTTC

J: TRBJ2-1
D: TRBD2
size: -
V: TRBV6-1
CDR3: CASSELADYNEQFF
DNA: TGTGCCAGCAGTGAACTAGCGGACTACAATGAGCAGTTCTTC

J: TRBJ1-3
D: -
size: -
V: TRBV19
CDR3: CASTLDSVTSGNTIYF
DNA: TGTGCCAGTACCTTGGACAGCGTTACCTCTGGAAACACCATATATTTT

J: TRBJ1-2
D: TRBD1
size: -
V: TRBV18
CDR3: CASSPPDRYYGYTF
DNA: TGTGCCAGCTCACCACCGGACAGGTACTATGGCTACACCTTC

J: TRBJ2-1
D: TRBD2
size: -
V: TRBV7-3
CDR3: CASSLSGSFERDNEQFF
DNA: TGTGCCAGCAGCTTAAGCGGGAGTTTTGAGCGGGACAATGAGCAGTTCTTC

J: TRBJ2-1
D: -
size: -
V: TRBV19
CDR3: CASSPTRANRAEQFF
DNA: TGTGCCAGTAGTCCTACTAGGGCGAACCGGGCCGAGCAGTTCTTC

J: TRBJ1-4
D: -
size: few
V: TRBV16
CDR3: CASSLRRGTNEKLFF
DNA: TGTGCCAGCAGCCTGCGGCGTGGGACTAATGAAAAACTGTTTTTT

J: TRBJ2-3
D: TRBD2
size: -
V: TRBV20-1
CDR3: CSASKRGKVDTQYF
DNA: TGCAGTGCTAGTAAGCGGGGTAAAGTAGATACGCAGTATTTT

J: TRBJ2-1
D: -
size: -
V: TRBV3-1/TRBV3-2
CDR3: CASSPEPGMVSYNEQFF
DNA: TGTGCCAGCAGCCCCGAGCCAGGTATGGTTTCCTACAATGAGCAGTTCTTC

J: TRBJ1-2
D: -
size: -
V: TRBV20-1
CDR3: CSASGGGDWGYTF
DNA: TGCAGTGCTAGTGGTGGGGGGGACTGGGGCTACACCTTC

J: TRBJ1-5
D: -
size: -
V: TRBV6-1
CDR3: CASSEWGGPNQPQHF
DNA: TGTGCCAGCAGTGAATGGGGGGGTCCGAATCAGCCCCAGCATTTT

J: TRBJ2-3
D: -
size: -
V: TRBV9
CDR3: CASSDLGITQYF
DNA: TGTGCCAGCAGCGACCTAGGAATAACGCAGTATTTT

J: TRBJ1-1
D: -
size: -
V: TRBV11-2
CDR3: CASSLGPPGGVLVQAFF
DNA: TGTGCCAGCAGCTTAGGGCCACCTGGGGGGGTTTTAGTTCAAGCTTTCTTT

J: TRBJ1-1
D: -
size: -
V: TRBV6-2/TRBV6-3
CDR3: CASSYGRGGLEAFF
DNA: TGTGCCAGCAGTTACGGCCGGGGAGGGCTAGAAGCTTTCTTT

J: TRBJ1-2
D: -
size: -
V: TRBV19
CDR3: CASSIAGSLNYGYTF
DNA: TGTGCCAGTAGTATAGCGGGAAGCTTGAACTATGGCTACACCTTC

J: TRBJ2-1
D: TRBD2
size: -
V: TRBV6-6
CDR3: CASSQYSGGTYNEQFF
DNA: TGTGCCAGCAGCCAGTATAGCGGGGGTACCTACAATGAGCAGTTCTTC

J: TRBJ1-2
D: -
size: -
V: TRBV11-2
CDR3: CASSLDNEAANYGYTF
DNA: TGTGCCAGCAGCTTAGACAACGAGGCGGCTAACTATGGCTACACCTTC

J: TRBJ2-5
D: -
size: -
V: TRBV2
CDR3: CASSVSEETQYF
DNA: TGTGCCAGCAGTGTTAGCGAAGAGACCCAGTACTTC

J: TRBJ2-7
D: TRBD1
size: -
V: TRBV18
CDR3: CASSLIQVGQDPTYEQYF
DNA: TGTGCCAGCTCACTGATACAAGTCGGACAGGACCCTACCTACGAGCAGTACTTC

J: TRBJ2-3
D: TRBD2
size: -
V: TRBV4-2
CDR3: CASSFSVGAGGVSDTQYF
DNA: TGTGCCAGCAGCTTCTCCGTCGGGGCGGGGGGAGTGTCAGATACGCAGTATTTT

J: TRBJ2-5
D: -
size: -
V: TRBV18
CDR3: CASSPFKETQYF
DNA: TGTGCCAGCTCACCCTTTAAAGAGACCCAGTACTTC

J: TRBJ1-2
D: -
size: -
V: TRBV6-5
CDR3: CASSYSRGNPYGYTF
DNA: TGTGCCAGCAGTTACTCCCGAGGGAATCCCTATGGCTACACCTTC

J: TRBJ2-7
D: -
size: -
V: TRBV11-2
CDR3: CASSAGAGDFYEQYF
DNA: TGTGCCAGCAGCGCGGGGGCAGGGGATTTCTACGAGCAGTACTTC

J: TRBJ2-1
D: TRBD2
size: -
V: TRBV18
CDR3: CASSPSGQRVNEQFF
DNA: TGTGCCAGCTCACCTAGCGGGCAAAGGGTGAATGAGCAGTTCTTC

J: TRBJ2-1
D: TRBD2
size: few
V: TRBV2
CDR3: CASRAGTSGRYNEQFF
DNA: TGTGCCAGCAGGGCCGGGACTAGCGGGAGGTACAATGAGCAGTTCTTC

J: TRBJ1-4
D: TRBD1
size: -
V: TRBV5-5
CDR3: CASSLLLTGGEKLFF
DNA: TGTGCCAGCAGCTTGCTACTGACAGGGGGTGAAAAACTGTTTTTT

J: TRBJ2-3
D: TRBD2
size: once
V: TRBV3-1/TRBV3-2
CDR3: CASSQVASGGNTDTQYF
DNA: TGTGCCAGCAGCCAAGTGGCTAGCGGGGGTAACACAGATACGCAGTATTTT

J: TRBJ1-3
D: -
size: -
V: TRBV29-1
CDR3: CSVVQSGNTIYF
DNA: TGCAGCGTTGTTCAGTCGGGAAACACCATATATTTT

J: TRBJ1-2
D: -
size: once
V: TRBV7-9
CDR3: CASSSIAGNRDGYTF
DNA: TGTGCCAGCAGCTCGATCGCCGGGAACAGGGACGGCTACACCTTC

J: TRBJ1-2
D: TRBD1
size: -
V: TRBV27
CDR3: CASRLRDRASSNYGYTF
DNA: TGTGCCAGCAGGTTACGAGACAGGGCTTCTTCTAACTATGGCTACACCTTC

J: TRBJ2-6
D: -
size: -
V: TRBV27
CDR3: CASSLSASGANVLTF
DNA: TGTGCCAGCAGTTTATCGGCCTCTGGGGCCAACGTCCTGACTTTC

J: TRBJ2-7
D: TRBD2
size: -
V: TRBV4-2
CDR3: CASSQEGTSPYEQYF
DNA: TGTGCCAGCAGCCAAGAGGGGACTAGCCCCTACGAGCAGTACTTC

J: TRBJ2-7
D: TRBD2
size: -
V: TRBV6-6
CDR3: CASSPSGGSSYEQYF
DNA: TGTGCCAGCAGTCCATCGGGGGGTTCGTCCTACGAGCAGTACTTC